This TCR beta chain was profiled in a study of regulatory T cells in long-lasting Graves disease. General observations from the study: Persistent disease favored TRBV28, TRBJ1-2 and TRBJ2-5. Possibly, too few samples lowered accuracy. Blood alone, not thyroid tissue, was studied.

TCR beta libraries were built with iRepertoire HTBI primers and Arm-PCR of CDR3 regions. TCRdb re-called the multiplex PCR reads through MiXCR, storing one row per CDR3 protein. The sample has hundreds of thousands of distinct CDR3 sequences, around an eighth seen once. Of note for this clonotype: As yet, its antigen is unknown.

Germline V CDR1 and CDR2: SQVTM, ANQGSEA. Trimming removed 3 bases from V and 1 base from J, with 9 bases in between. The CDR3 loop spans 13 amino acids. The time point here: newly diagnosed GD, antithyroid drugs for less than 3 months. The authors made the TCR library using RNA they extracted from PBMCs. Separately, the same data were catalogued under a study of T cells in Graves' hyperthyroidism and ophthalmopathy. That investigation notes: Not enrolled were patients with uncontrolled infection, other autoimmune disease, pregnancy or lactation.

Material: peripheral blood mononuclear cells (PBMCs), obtained at new diagnosis, from a patient treated with antithyroid drugs. This TCR came from a man aged 25 to 40 with Graves disease. The chain couples TRBV29-1 to TRBJ1-1; D ambiguous. Here the CDR3 DNA reads TGCAGCGTTGAGGTCGGGTCGAACACTGAAGCTTTCTTT. As protein: CSVEVGSNTEAFF.